This note documents a single T cell receptor beta chain sequence. Its antigen remains unknown. Expressed TCRB transcripts got sequenced, as all isolated RNA was reverse transcribed. Mean read depth for naive, central memory and regulatory T cell samples was about 3.6 million reads. Assay: immunoSEQ multiplex PCR; the TCRdb copy retains only in-frame clones and omits some. The sample yields hundreds of thousands of clones, about 10% seen once. A heparinised blood draw that averaged about 120 mL was obtained once from each donor. These data belong to a study of beta chain features in type 1 diabetes. Whole-study results and caveats: Compared to healthy donors, patients appeared to have naive, central memory and Treg TCRB repertoires that were more alike. Sequencing the cDNA could make cells with high TCR expression show up more than they should.

The germline V and J ends were trimmed by 4 bases and 0 bases, with 16 bases remaining between them. Germline V gene lookup returns CDR1 SNHLY and CDR2 FYNNEI. The CDR3 consists of 17 residues. This chain joins TRBV2 and TRBJ2-4; D not resolved. The sequence derives from a woman aged 18-29 years in good health. Source material: naive CD4+ T cells from blood. CDR3 bases: TGTGCCAGCAGTGTTAGAGCTACCGCTGGAGCCAAAAACATTCAGTACTTC. Amino acid sequence: CASSVRATAGAKNIQYF.